Below, 29 T cell receptor beta chains from the same sample are listed, as sequenced in a study of blood T cell repertoires in COVID-19. Measured with immunoSEQ multiplex PCR; TCRdb has only the in-frame clones, and not every one. This table has just over 650,000 clones, about 90% appearing once. Input material: peripheral blood. These receptors all come from a young woman with acute or convalescent COVID-19.

The chain links TRBV11-3 to TRBJ1-1; D is undetermined. The CDR3 covers 16 residues. The V gene lost 6 bases and the J gene lost 0 bases, with 17 bases spanning the gap. The V gene's germline CDR1 is SGHNT and CDR2 YENEEA. The CDR3: CASRTPPDSMNTEAFF. The CDR3 region has the DNA TGTGCCAGCAGAACTCCGCCGGACTCCATGAACACTGAAGCTTTCTTT.

The chain couples TRBV20-1 to TRBJ2-1; possibly TRBD2 for D (5 bases). The CDR3 has 11 residues. V was shortened by 3 bases and J by 7 bases, with 7 bases between the two germline ends. Germline loops: CDR1 DFQATT, CDR2 SNEGSKA (reference sequence). CDR3 amino acids: CSASPGNEQFF. For the CDR3, the DNA is TGCAGTGCTAGCCCGGGAAATGAGCAGTTCTTC.

This chain uses TRBV19 with TRBJ2-1, with 10 bases lining up with TRBD2. Trimming at V came to 4 bases and at J to 5 bases, leaving 8 bases not matched to a gene. CDR1 is LNHDA, CDR2 SQIVND, per germline (reference sequence). The CDR3 runs 16 residues. Here the CDR3 reads CASSTASGGDDNEQFF. The CDR3, as DNA: TGTGCCAGTAGTACCGCCAGCGGGGGGGACGACAATGAGCAGTTCTTC.

V and J are TRBV5-1 and TRBJ2-7; unclear D gene. V lost 6 bases and J 3 bases, leaving 13 bases between the germline ends. Germline V gives CDR1 SGHRS, CDR2 YFSETQ. The CDR3 extends over 13 amino acids. The CDR3 region is CASNPIGGYEQYF. The CDR3 region has the DNA TGCGCCAGCAACCCGATCGGCGGCTACGAGCAGTACTTC.

V is TRBV7-2 and J is TRBJ2-7; D is perhaps TRBD1 (6 bases). CDR3 length: 16 residues. Trimming took 5 bases from V and 5 from J, leaving 22 bases between them. Germline V gene lookup returns CDR1 SGHTA and CDR2 FQGNSA. The CDR3 sequence: CASSHTQGRNIHEQYF. As DNA, the CDR3 is TGTGCCAGCAGCCACACACAGGGTAGGAACATCCACGAGCAGTACTTC.

The gene calls are TRBV5-5 and TRBJ2-3, with TRBD2 matching over 11 bases. The length of the CDR3 is 16 residues. Germline CDR1 reads SGHKS; CDR2 reads YYEKEE (reference sequence). Trimming at V came to 3 bases and at J to 4 bases, leaving 7 bases not matched to a gene. The CDR3 DNA follows: TGTGCCAGCAGCTCCTTGCTAGCGGGGGGTTCAGATACGCAGTATTTT. As protein: CASSSLLAGGSDTQYF.

The CDR3 protein is CASSSYLGELFF. Here the CDR3 DNA reads TGTGCCAGCAGCTCCTACCTCGGGGAGCTGTTTTTT. The V gene is TRBV6-2 or TRBV6-3, the J gene TRBJ2-2; D not certain. CDR1 MNHEY and CDR2 SVGEGT come from the germline V gene. CDR3 length equals 12 residues. V lost 6 bases and J 7 bases, leaving 9 bases between the germline ends.

This clone appeared once. The chain carries TRBV11-2 and TRBJ2-7; the D gene is possibly TRBD2 (5 bases). The V gene's germline CDR1 is SGHAT and CDR2 FQNNGV. The CDR3 covers 15 residues. V was shortened by 5 bases and J by 2 bases, with 16 bases between the two germline ends. The CDR3 sequence: CASSALGALAYEQYF. CDR3 nucleotides: TGTGCCAGCAGCGCGTTGGGAGCGCTCGCCTACGAGCAGTACTTC.

The chain combines TRBV19 with TRBJ1-4; D unclear. The length of the CDR3 is 14 residues. The ends were cut back, 2 bases at V and 9 bases at J, with 13 bases in the middle. Per the germline V gene, CDR1 is LNHDA and CDR2 is SQIVND (reference sequence). The CDR3 protein is CASSIPGIRQKLFF. In DNA, the CDR3 is TGTGCCAGTAGTATACCGGGGATCAGGCAAAAACTGTTTTTT.

This chain connects TRBV7-3 to TRBJ2-7, with D perhaps matching TRBD1 (6 bases). The CDR3 is 13 amino acids. Germline V gene data show CDR1 as SGHTA and CDR2 as FQGTGA. V was cut by 5 bases and J by 4 bases, with 12 bases left in between. The chain's CDR3 is CASSQKGGYEQYF. In DNA, the CDR3 is TGTGCCAGCAGCCAAAAAGGGGGATACGAGCAGTACTTC.

The genes are TRBV10-3 and TRBJ1-5; D possibly corresponds to TRBD1 (6 bases). Germline V lookup: CDR1 ENHRY, CDR2 SYGVKD. V was trimmed by 6 bases and J by 4 bases, leaving 10 bases between them. The CDR3 covers 13 residues. CDR3 loop: CAIRTGPNQPQHF. The CDR3 DNA reads as TGTGCCATCAGGACAGGCCCGAATCAGCCCCAGCATTTT.

The rearrangement links TRBV19 to TRBJ1-5; D is uncertain. The CDR3 sequence is 13 residues long. The ends were cut back, 0 bases at V and 9 bases at J, with 9 bases in the middle. CDR1 and CDR2 (germline): LNHDA, SQIVND (reference sequence). CDR3 in amino acids: CASSIEGGRPQHF. CDR3 coding DNA: TGTGCCAGTAGTATAGAAGGAGGGAGGCCCCAGCATTTT.

J is TRBJ1-1 and V is TRBV18, with 8 bases identical to TRBD1. Trimming removed 3 bases from V and 5 bases from J; junction bases left unmatched: 2. This CDR3 region has 13 residues. CDR1 KGHSH and CDR2 LQKENI come from the germline V gene. Written as DNA, the CDR3 is TGTGCCAGCTCACCTCAGGGGGCAACTGAAGCTTTCTTT. Translated, it gives CASSPQGATEAFF.

The chain combines TRBV10-3 with TRBJ2-7, with 8 bases lining up with TRBD1. The CDR3 is 13 amino acids. J lost 7 bases, V lost 8 bases, and 10 bases had no gene match. From germline, CDR1 is ENHRY and CDR2 SYGVKD. This chain's CDR3 is CAIWTGQWEEQYF. The CDR3, as DNA: TGTGCCATCTGGACAGGGCAATGGGAAGAGCAGTACTTC.

The chain couples TRBV19 to TRBJ1-2, with TRBD1 as a possible D gene (6 bases). V was trimmed by 0 bases and J by 3 bases, leaving 17 bases between them. Per the germline V gene, CDR1 is LNHDA and CDR2 is SQIVND (reference sequence). CDR3 length: 17 residues. The CDR3 is CASSIDQPVWGHYGYTF. The DNA of the CDR3 is TGTGCCAGTAGTATAGATCAACCCGTATGGGGGCACTATGGCTACACCTTC.

The rearrangement joins TRBV29-1 to TRBJ1-2; a weak D match, TRBD1 (5 bases). The CDR3 sequence is 14 residues long. Per germline, CDR1 SQVTM and CDR2 ANQGSEA. The V end was cut by 2 bases, the J end by 4 bases, with 14 bases between. CDR3 bases: TGCAGCGTTGAAAGGACAAACTCGGGCTATGGCTACACCTTC. This translates into CSVERTNSGYGYTF.

The chain has TRBV21-1 and TRBJ1-3; the table's D call of TRBD1 was not tested on the DNA. TRBV21-1 is described as a pseudogene. The CDR3 sequence is 14 residues long. CDR3 in amino acids: CASNMDRTGNTIYF. The CDR3 coding sequence is TGTGCCAGCAACATGGACAGGACTGGAAACACCATATATTTT.

The rearrangement joins TRBV4-3 to TRBJ1-5; 10 bases are shared with TRBD1. The CDR3 is made up of 16 amino acids. Trimming at V came to 2 bases and at J to 7 bases, leaving 8 bases not matched to a gene. Germline CDR1 LGHNA, CDR2 YSLEER. The CDR3 DNA sequence: TGCGCCAGCAGCCAATCACTGGGGACAGGGGAACAGCCCCAGCATTTT. It specifies CASSQSLGTGEQPQHF.

The chain joins TRBV29-1 to TRBJ1-2, with 7 bases identical to TRBD1. The V segment lost 6 bases and the J segment 5 bases; nucleotides outside the gene matches: 9. The CDR3 has 13 amino acids. CDR1 SQVTM and CDR2 ANQGSEA come from the germline V gene. The CDR3 here is CSVVDREPYGYTF. CDR3 nucleotides: TGCAGCGTCGTTGACAGGGAACCTTATGGCTACACCTTC.

V usage is TRBV10-3 and J usage is TRBJ1-1, with 9 nucleotides matching TRBD1. The CDR3 covers 13 residues. The trim removed 6 bases at V and 4 bases at J, leaving 3 bases unmatched. Germline-derived CDR1 and CDR2 are ENHRY and SYGVKD. The CDR3: CAIRLTGGTEAFF. The CDR3, as DNA: TGTGCCATCAGATTGACAGGGGGCACTGAAGCTTTCTTT.

The DNA of the CDR3 is TGTGCCAGCAGTTACTTGCCTAGCGGGGGTAATGAGCAGTTCTTC. This codes for CASSYLPSGGNEQFF. The rearrangement links TRBV6-2 or TRBV6-3 to TRBJ2-1, with 10 bases that match TRBD2. The CDR3 contains 15 residues. The V gene's germline CDR1 is MNHEY and CDR2 SVGEGT. The V gene end was trimmed by 1 base and the J gene end by 7 bases; junction bases not matched to a gene: 4.

This clone was seen just once. The V and J genes are TRBV5-1 and TRBJ2-5; 8 nucleotides agree with TRBD1. Per germline, CDR1 SGHRS and CDR2 YFSETQ. With V trimmed by 4 bases and J by 3 bases, 8 bases remained unmatched. The CDR3 is 15 residues long. CDR3 amino acids: CASSTQTGGKETQYF. The DNA for the CDR3 is TGCGCCAGCAGCACCCAAACAGGGGGAAAAGAGACCCAGTACTTC.

V is TRBV24-1 and J is TRBJ2-6; no firm D call. Germline CDR1 reads KGHDR; CDR2 reads SFDVKD. Deletions cut 4 bases from V and 4 bases from J, with 16 bases between. CDR3 length: 17 residues. This CDR3 is CATSDPSPGTGANVLTF. The CDR3 coding sequence is TGTGCCACCAGTGACCCTTCCCCGGGTACAGGGGCCAACGTCCTGACTTTC.

V usage is TRBV2 and J usage is TRBJ1-3; 7 bases fit TRBD1. There are 18 residues in the CDR3. Germline-derived CDR1 and CDR2 are SNHLY and FYNNEI. V trimming: 0 bases; J trimming: 1 base; junction bases outside the gene matches: 9. Written as DNA, the CDR3 is TGTGCCAGCAGTGAAGCGATGTATACAGGGGAATCTGGAAACACCATATATTTT. This codes for CASSEAMYTGESGNTIYF.

In DNA, the CDR3 is TGTGCCACCAGTGGCCCCAGGGGAAAAGGTCCCCCTAGCTATGGCTACACCTTC. Translating it yields CATSGPRGKGPPSYGYTF. The rearrangement links TRBV24-1 to TRBJ1-2; TRBD1 might be the D (6 bases). Trimming took 5 bases from V and 4 from J, leaving 25 bases between them. Per the germline V gene, CDR1 is KGHDR and CDR2 is SFDVKD. This CDR3 is built from 18 residues.

For this clone: A junction end diverges from the germline sequence, so it may reflect a read error. The DNA of the CDR3 is TGTGCCAGCAGTTACCCAGATCGCATACAGGGGGGGTTCCTCTTC. Translation gives CASSYPDRIQGGFLF. V usage is TRBV6-6 and J usage is TRBJ1-2, with 8 bases matching TRBD1. The germline V gene has CDR1 MNHNY and CDR2 SVGAGI (reference sequence). The CDR3 is made up of 15 amino acids.

This sequence joins TRBV6-5 and TRBJ1-2; the D gene is possibly TRBD1 (5 bases). The CDR3 covers 15 residues. The V end lost 4 bases, the J end lost 2 bases, and 14 bases lay between the germline ends. From germline, CDR1 is MNHEY and CDR2 SVGAGI. CDR3 sequence (DNA): TGTGCCAGCAGTTTGACGCAGGGATCCAACTATGGCTACACCTTC. Its translation is CASSLTQGSNYGYTF.

The V call is TRBV4-1, the J call TRBJ1-1, with 10 bases lining up with TRBD1. The CDR3 length is 14 residues. V lost 5 bases, J lost 4 bases, and 4 bases stayed unmatched. Germline V gene sequence: CDR1 MGHRA, CDR2 YSYEKL. The CDR3 protein is CASSVDRGGTEAFF. CDR3 DNA: TGCGCCAGCAGCGTGGACAGGGGGGGCACTGAAGCTTTCTTT.

The rearrangement uses TRBV9 and TRBJ2-3; maybe TRBD1 (5 bases). V was clipped by 0 bases and J by 1 base, with 12 bases between them. CDR3 length: 16 residues. Germline V gene data show CDR1 as SGDLS and CDR2 as YYNGEE. Here the CDR3 DNA reads TGTGCCAGCAGCGTAGCCCCCCAAGGGGGCACAGATACGCAGTATTTT. This gives the protein CASSVAPQGGTDTQYF. Full variable domain (rest looked up from reference TRBV9 and TRBJ2-3): DSGVTQTPKHLITATGQRVTLRCSPRSGDLSVYWYQQSLDQGLQFLIQYYNGEERAKGNILERFSAQQFPDLHSELNLSSLELGDSALYFCASSVAPQGGTDTQYFGPGTRLTVL.